These 30 T cell receptor beta chains share one sample of origin, sequenced in a study of cytomegalovirus exposure and HLA in healthy donors. TCRdb keeps only in-frame clones here, not all; method: immunoSEQ multiplex PCR. The table has 250,000 to 400,000 clones, around 90% seen once. Material for sequencing was PBMCs. The receptors were sampled from a woman aged 25 to 45 in good health and CMV-seropositive.

V usage is TRBV2 and J usage is TRBJ2-1, with 10 bases lining up with TRBD1. The J segment lost 5 bases and the V segment lost 8 bases, leaving 9 bases of the junction unmatched. The germline gives CDR1 SNHLY, CDR2 FYNNEI. The CDR3 consists of 15 residues. CDR3 DNA sequence: TGTGCCAGCCAAACTCTGGGACAGGGGAACAATGAGCAGTTCTTC. Translating it yields CASQTLGQGNNEQFF.

The chain carries TRBV19 and TRBJ1-5, with D possibly matching TRBD1 (5 bases). The germline V gene encodes CDR1 LNHDA and CDR2 SQIVND (reference sequence). This CDR3 region has 15 residues. V gave up 7 bases and J gave up 0 bases, with 13 bases separating them. DNA of the CDR3: TGTGCCAGTACCGAAGACAGATATAGCAATCAGCCCCAGCATTTT. This gives the protein CASTEDRYSNQPQHF.

Concerning this clone itself: Distinct nucleotide sequences in the sample also encode this CDR3. J is TRBJ2-5 and V is TRBV4-3; perhaps TRBD2 as D (6 bases). The CDR3 has 15 residues. Germline V gene data show CDR1 as LGHNA and CDR2 as YSLEER. Trimming removed 1 base at V and 4 bases at J, with 13 bases between. CDR3 protein: CASSQGGGSGETQYF. The CDR3 DNA reads as TGCGCCAGCAGCCAAGGGGGTGGTAGCGGAGAGACCCAGTACTTC.

The J gene is TRBJ1-5, the V gene TRBV4-3; D is unclear. V dropped 1 base and J dropped 5 bases, with 6 bases sitting between them. Germline V gene data show CDR1 as LGHNA and CDR2 as YSLEER. This CDR3 is built from 13 residues. In nucleotides, the CDR3 is TGCGCCAGCAGCCAAGCCCAGGATCAGCCCCAGCATTTT. It specifies CASSQAQDQPQHF.

The J gene is TRBJ2-1, the V gene TRBV13; 13 nucleotides align to TRBD2. This CDR3 spans 14 amino acids. Losses at the gene ends were 5 bases for V and 9 bases for J; bases not matched to a gene: 4. Germline CDR1 and CDR2: PRHDT and FYEKMQ (reference sequence). CDR3 in DNA: TGTGCCAGCAGCCAGGGACTAGCGGGGATTGAGCAGTTCTTC. Amino acid sequence: CASSQGLAGIEQFF.

The chain joins TRBV29-1 to TRBJ1-2; 7 positions match TRBD1. Losses at the gene ends were 3 bases for V and 8 bases for J; bases not matched to a gene: 9. CDR1 and CDR2 (germline): SQVTM, ANQGSEA. The CDR3 loop spans 13 amino acids. The CDR3 DNA is TGCAGCGTTGACAATACAGGGGCAGGCGGCTACACCTTC. Its translation: CSVDNTGAGGYTF.

In its sample, this clone was seen many times. The chain combines TRBV30 with TRBJ2-2, with unresolved D. Trimming pared 4 bases from V and 5 bases from J, leaving 8 bases between. The CDR3 is made up of 12 amino acids. CDR1 GTSNPN and CDR2 SVGIG come from the germline V gene (reference sequence). The CDR3 here is CAWNSDTGELFF. The CDR3, as DNA: TGTGCCTGGAATTCGGATACCGGGGAGCTGTTTTTT.

This chain joins TRBV15 and TRBJ2-7; D remains unclear. CDR3 length: 15 residues. V lost 0 bases, J lost 4 bases, and 13 bases lay in between. Germline V gene sequence: CDR1 LNHNV, CDR2 YYDKDF (reference sequence). This CDR3 is CATSRDWARSYEQYF. For the CDR3, the DNA is TGTGCCACCAGCAGAGATTGGGCTAGGTCTTACGAGCAGTACTTC.

The V call is TRBV6-4, the J call TRBJ1-1, with D maybe TRBD1 (5 bases). The length of the CDR3 is 14 residues. V lost 2 bases and J lost 4, with 11 bases in between. Germline lookup yields CDR1 MRHNA and CDR2 SNTAGT. The DNA for the CDR3 is TGTGCCAGCAGTGACGGCGAGGGGAGCACTGAAGCTTTCTTT. It encodes CASSDGEGSTEAFF.

The chain has TRBV30 and TRBJ1-2; 7 bases map to TRBD1. Germline CDR1 is GTSNPN and CDR2 is SVGIG (reference sequence). The CDR3 covers 15 residues. With 0 bases clipped from V and 2 bases from J, the junction kept 6 bases outside the gene matches. CDR3 DNA: TGTGCCTGGAGTGTACGACAGGGAAAAAACTATGGCTACACCTTC. Its translation is CAWSVRQGKNYGYTF. The whole variable domain, filled in from reference TRBV30 and TRBJ1-2, reads SQTIHQWPATLVQPVGSPLSLECTVEGTSNPNLYWYRQAAGRGLQLLFYSVGIGQISSEVPQNLSASRPQDRQFILSSKKLLLSDSGFYLCAWSVRQGKNYGYTFGSGTRLTVV.

The chain employs TRBV29-1 and TRBJ2-3; possible D gene TRBD2, 6 bases. Germline lookup yields CDR1 SQVTM and CDR2 ANQGSEA. Trimming took off 6 bases at V and 8 bases at J, with 15 bases between the two ends. The CDR3 consists of 12 residues. The CDR3: CSVGTGSSTQYF. DNA of the CDR3: TGCAGCGTCGGGACCGGGAGTAGTACGCAGTATTTT.

The chain recombines TRBV7-6 with TRBJ2-7, with 7 bases identical to TRBD2. The CDR3 loop spans 15 amino acids. Germline loops: CDR1 SGHVS, CDR2 FNYEAQ. The V and J ends lost 4 bases and 2 bases, in that order; junction bases with no gene match: 8. The CDR3 DNA is TGTGCCAGCAGCTCCGGGACGGGGGGAACCTACGAGCAGTACTTC. Translating it yields CASSSGTGGTYEQYF. The full variable domain, completed using reference TRBV7-6 and TRBJ2-7, is GAGVSQSPRYKVTKRGQDVALRCDPISGHVSLYWYRQALGQGPEFLTYFNYEAQQDKSGLPNDRFSAERPEGSISTLTIQRTEQRDSAMYRCASSSGTGGTYEQYFGPGTRLTVT.

The rearrangement links TRBV5-6 to TRBJ2-3; D tentatively fits TRBD1 or TRBD2 (5 bases each). Germline lookup yields CDR1 SGHDT and CDR2 YYEEEE. Trimming removed 0 bases at V and 2 bases at J, with 13 bases between. The CDR3 is made up of 16 amino acids. CDR3 DNA sequence: TGTGCCAGCAGCTTGGACCGGCAGGGACCCACAGATACGCAGTATTTT. This codes for CASSLDRQGPTDTQYF. Filled out from reference TRBV5-6 and TRBJ2-3, the complete variable domain reads DAGVTQSPTHLIKTRGQQVTLRCSPKSGHDTVSWYQQALGQGPQFIFQYYEEEERQRGNFPDRFSGHQFPNYSSELNVNALLLGDSALYLCASSLDRQGPTDTQYFGPGTRLTVL.

The chain employs TRBV28 and TRBJ2-7; TRBD2 might be the D (6 bases). This CDR3 is built from 14 residues. CDR1 and CDR2 from the germline V gene are MDHEN and SYDVKM. Trimming cost V 10 bases and J 1 base, with 17 bases left between them. Written as DNA, the CDR3 is TGTGCCACATCTGGGGGGTCTAAATCCTACGAGCAGTACTTC. This sequence encodes CATSGGSKSYEQYF.

This chain uses TRBV19 with TRBJ1-2; D remains unclear. Germline V CDR1 and CDR2: LNHDA, SQIVND (reference sequence). Trimming left V 3 bases short and J 4 bases short, with 9 bases between. This CDR3 has 13 amino acids. As DNA, the CDR3 is TGTGCCAGTAGTATCTCAGGCGGCTATGGCTACACCTTC. It specifies CASSISGGYGYTF.

The chain couples TRBV5-1 to TRBJ2-1, with 12 bases aligning to TRBD2. The germline CDR1 and CDR2 sequences are SGHRS and YFSETQ. The CDR3 runs 15 residues. Germline trimming cut 4 bases from V and 5 bases from J; bases unmatched to any gene: 4. The CDR3 nucleotides are TGCGCCAGCAGCGCTAGCGGGGGGGCAGACAATGAGCAGTTCTTC. Amino acid sequence: CASSASGGADNEQFF. Variable domain in full (rest from reference TRBV5-1 and TRBJ2-1): KAGVTQTPRYLIKTRGQQVTLSCSPISGHRSVSWYQQTPGQGLQFLFEYFSETQRNKGNFPGRFSGRQFSNSRSEMNVSTLELGDSALYLCASSASGGADNEQFFGPGTRLTVL.

The rearrangement uses TRBV2 and TRBJ2-7, with a possible D match to TRBD1 (6 bases). CDR3 size: 15 residues. The germline gives CDR1 SNHLY, CDR2 FYNNEI. V was clipped by 5 bases and J by 0 bases, with 14 bases between them. The CDR3 DNA reads TGTGCCAGCAGTACCCGGGACATCAACTCCTACGAGCAGTACTTC. Translated: CASSTRDINSYEQYF.

This clone came up once. This rearrangement joins TRBV15 to TRBJ1-1; D is unresolved. The germline V and J ends were trimmed by 3 bases and 0 bases, with 8 bases remaining between them. Germline V gene sequence: CDR1 LNHNV, CDR2 YYDKDF (reference sequence). The CDR3 loop spans 14 amino acids. The CDR3 region has the DNA TGTGCCACCAGCAGCCCCCACGTGAACACTGAAGCTTTCTTT. Protein product: CATSSPHVNTEAFF.

This chain connects TRBV15 to TRBJ2-1, with 7 positions matching TRBD1. The germline V gene encodes CDR1 LNHNV and CDR2 YYDKDF (reference sequence). This CDR3 region has 14 residues. The V and J ends lost 1 base and 9 bases, in that order; junction bases with no gene match: 6. The CDR3 region has the DNA TGTGCCACCAGCAGAGGACAGGGTTTTGGTGAGCAGTTCTTC. Protein sequence: CATSRGQGFGEQFF.

This sequence joins TRBV13 and TRBJ1-2; possible D gene TRBD1, 5 bases. The CDR3 spans 15 residues. The germline CDR1 and CDR2 sequences are PRHDT and FYEKMQ (reference sequence). V shed 5 bases and J shed 7 bases, with 20 bases lying between them. The CDR3, as DNA: TGTGCCAGCAGCCCAGGCCAGGACACGTCACGTGGCTACACCTTC. Its translation is CASSPGQDTSRGYTF.

V and J are TRBV18 and TRBJ2-5; the match to TRBD2 covers 11 bases. V shed 4 bases, J shed 2 bases, and the junction held 9 bases outside the gene matches. Germline V CDR1 and CDR2: KGHSH, LQKENI. This CDR3 contains 17 residues. The CDR3 sequence: CASSRLPGLAAQETQYF. CDR3 bases: TGTGCCAGCTCACGTCTACCGGGACTAGCGGCGCAAGAGACCCAGTACTTC.

V and J are TRBV28 and TRBJ2-2; a weak D match, TRBD2 (6 bases). This CDR3 comprises 13 residues. Germline V CDR1 and CDR2: MDHEN, SYDVKM. V dropped 8 bases and J dropped 1 base, with 8 bases sitting between them. As DNA, the CDR3 is TGTGCCAGCCTTAGCGGGAACACCGGGGAGCTGTTTTTT. Its protein is CASLSGNTGELFF.

The V call is TRBV13, the J call TRBJ2-7; 11 bases line up with TRBD1. The length of the CDR3 is 12 residues. The J segment lost 5 bases and the V segment lost 8 bases, leaving 2 bases of the junction unmatched. Germline loops: CDR1 PRHDT, CDR2 FYEKMQ (reference sequence). DNA of the CDR3: TGTGCCAGCGGACAGGGGGCCCACGAGCAGTACTTC. Its translation: CASGQGAHEQYF.

To note about this clone: The sample holds other DNA sequences that translate to the same CDR3. The chain has TRBV4-1 and TRBJ1-4, with D uncertain. Germline CDR1 reads MGHRA; CDR2 reads YSYEKL. The V end was cut by 0 bases, the J end by 8 bases, with 4 bases between. The CDR3 contains 12 residues. Written as DNA, the CDR3 is TGCGCCAGCAGCCAAGATGGCGAAAAACTGTTTTTT. It yields the protein CASSQDGEKLFF.

The chain joins TRBV6-1 to TRBJ1-2, with a weak D call TRBD1 (6 bases). CDR3 length equals 14 residues. From germline, CDR1 is MNHNS and CDR2 SASEGT. Trimming shortened V by 2 bases and J by 4 bases, and 11 bases separated the two germline ends. CDR3 loop: CASSERGTGYGYTF. In nucleotides, the CDR3 is TGTGCCAGCAGTGAAAGGGGGACGGGCTATGGCTACACCTTC.

The CDR3 DNA reads as TGCGCCAGCAGCTTGGAGGGGGCTGCTAGCTACACCTTC. It codes for CASSLEGAASYTF. J is TRBJ1-2 and V is TRBV5-1; TRBD1 matches at 7 bases. The CDR3 is 13 amino acids. The J segment lost 9 bases and the V segment lost 0 bases, leaving 5 bases of the junction unmatched. The germline V gene has CDR1 SGHRS and CDR2 YFSETQ.

In DNA form, the CDR3 reads TGTGCCAGCAGCCCAGGGGGAGGCTACAATGAGCAGTTCTTC. Residues: CASSPGGGYNEQFF. The gene calls are TRBV7-9 and TRBJ2-1; TRBD1 is a possible D gene (7 bases). V was trimmed by 5 bases and J by 3 bases, leaving 11 bases between them. The CDR3 runs 14 residues. Germline CDR1 and CDR2: SEHNR and FQNEAQ (reference sequence).

Here the CDR3 DNA reads TGTGCCAGCTCACCACCGGCGTCGAACGAGCAGTACTTC. It encodes CASSPPASNEQYF. The chain joins TRBV18 to TRBJ2-7, with D unresolved. The CDR3 is 13 amino acids. Germline loops: CDR1 KGHSH, CDR2 LQKENI. V lost 0 bases and J lost 5, with 8 bases in between.

This clone was observed a few times. The chain combines TRBV9 with TRBJ2-2; weak D call: TRBD2 (5 bases). The CDR3 covers 16 residues. Germline lookup yields CDR1 SGDLS and CDR2 YYNGEE. Trimming stripped 0 bases from V and 1 base from J, with 10 bases between. CDR3 DNA sequence: TGTGCCAGCAGCGTAGAGCTAGGGAGGAACACCGGGGAGCTGTTTTTT. This gives the protein CASSVELGRNTGELFF.

V and J are TRBV7-6 and TRBJ1-2; 7 bases line up with TRBD1. The length of the CDR3 is 16 residues. After removal of 5 bases from V and 4 bases from J, the junction contained 13 bases not matched to a gene. Germline V lookup: CDR1 SGHVS, CDR2 FNYEAQ. CDR3 nucleotides: TGTGCCAGCAGCACCAATCCTACAGGGGCTGGCTATGGCTACACCTTC. This gives the protein CASSTNPTGAGYGYTF.